The 2 T cell receptor beta chains in this list originate from one sample, sequenced in a study of T cell repertoires in cytomegalovirus infection. TCRdb used MiXCR to reprocess the reads, holding one entry per CDR3 protein. The table has roughly 800,000 distinct CDR3 sequences, about 29% seen once. Their specific antigens are unknown. The specimen comprised cultured CD8+ T cells from PBMCs, sampled from culture after CMV antigen stimulation. The receptors originated from a human donor in good health (CMV status not recorded). Some clones in this sample may be carry-over from other donors' samples.

In its sample, this clonotype was seen a few times. V is TRBV20-1 and J is TRBJ1-1, with TRBD1 as a possible D gene (6 bases). This CDR3 region has 13 residues. V was pared by 5 bases and J by 5 bases, with 15 bases between. In germline, CDR1 is DFQATT, CDR2 SNEGSKA (reference sequence). CDR3 region: CSAPQGRLTEAFF. CDR3 bases: TGCAGTGCTCCTCAGGGGAGGTTAACTGAAGCTTTCTTT.

This chain uses TRBV19 with TRBJ1-5; D not certain. The CDR3 sequence is 15 residues long. Looked up from germline, CDR1 is LNHDA and CDR2 is SQIVND (reference sequence). Trimming stripped 5 bases from V and 5 bases from J, with 16 bases between. DNA of the CDR3: TGTGCCAGTAGTGGTATAGGGTGGGATTATCAGCCCCAGCATTTT. Translation gives CASSGIGWDYQPQHF.